This note documents a single TCR beta chain sequence. Its antigen is unidentified. This may come from a read error, since a much larger clone is one base off. By quantitative 5'-RACE with molecular barcodes, the TCR beta libraries were made. Using its own MiXCR run on the 5' RACE reads, TCRdb lists one record per CDR3 protein. The data show some 300,000 distinct CDR3 sequences, less than 25% seen once. This CDR3 comprises 14 residues. With 6 bases clipped from V and 2 bases from J, the junction kept 3 bases outside the gene matches. Germline V CDR1 and CDR2: MNHEY, SVGEGT. The sample comes from a study of CD8 T cells in ankylosing spondylitis. Study outcomes and limitations: One TCR beta motif, made up of under ten highly homologous variants, appeared characteristic of ankylosing spondylitis blood.

The V call is TRBV6-2 or TRBV6-3, the J call TRBJ2-7, with TRBD2 identical over 11 bases. Sequences were obtained from blood, either unsorted or a sorted T cell fraction (not recorded which). This sequence originates from a female donor with ankylosing spondylitis or in good health (not recorded which). The CDR3, as DNA: TGTGCCAGCAGACTGACTAGCGGGACCTACGAGCAGTACTTC. Translated, it gives CASRLTSGTYEQYF.